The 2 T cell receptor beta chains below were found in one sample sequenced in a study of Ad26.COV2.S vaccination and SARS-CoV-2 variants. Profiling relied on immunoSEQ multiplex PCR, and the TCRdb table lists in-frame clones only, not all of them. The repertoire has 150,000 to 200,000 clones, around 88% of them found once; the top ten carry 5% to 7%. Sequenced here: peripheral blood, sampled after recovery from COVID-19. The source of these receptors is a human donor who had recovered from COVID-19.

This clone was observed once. DNA of the CDR3: TGTGCCAGCACCGTGGGATTTACCGGGGAGCTGTTTTTT. Translated, it gives CASTVGFTGELFF. The rearrangement links TRBV28 to TRBJ2-2; D is ambiguous. The V gene's germline CDR1 is MDHEN and CDR2 SYDVKM. The V gene lost 7 bases and the J gene lost 5 bases, with 11 bases spanning the gap. There are 13 residues in the CDR3.

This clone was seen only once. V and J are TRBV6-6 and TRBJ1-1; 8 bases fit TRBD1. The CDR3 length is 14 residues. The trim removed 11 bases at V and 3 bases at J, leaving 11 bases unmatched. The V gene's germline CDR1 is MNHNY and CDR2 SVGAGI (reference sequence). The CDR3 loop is CALREDRAHTEAFF. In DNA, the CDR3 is TGTGCCCTTAGAGAGGACAGGGCCCACACTGAAGCTTTCTTT.